This note documents a single TCR beta chain sequence. The data are from a study of T cell changes during pregnancy in multiple sclerosis. From germline, CDR1 is SGHVS and CDR2 FQNEAQ. With 5 bases clipped from V and 7 bases from J, the junction kept 5 bases outside the gene matches. The CDR3 runs 15 residues. Clones were read by immunoSEQ multiplex PCR, and TCRdb kept only the in-frame ones, dropping some. Among roughly 110,000 clones, about 90% were seen once, and the ten largest hold 1.6%. The genes are TRBV7-8 and TRBJ2-1; 13 positions agree with TRBD2. The receptor was derived from a female donor with multiple sclerosis, enrolled in a pregnancy study. Sequencing used peripheral blood, obtained before pregnancy. The chain's CDR3 is CASSRTSGRGNEQFF. CDR3 coding DNA: TGTGCCAGCAGCCGGACTAGCGGGAGAGGTAATGAGCAGTTCTTC. The entire variable domain, with the rest obtained from reference TRBV7-8 and TRBJ2-1, is as follows: GAGVSQSPRYKVAKRGQDVALRCDPISGHVSLFWYQQALGQGPEFLTYFQNEAQLDKSGLPSDRFFAERPEGSVSTLKIQRTQQEDSAVYLCASSRTSGRGNEQFFGPGTRLTVL.